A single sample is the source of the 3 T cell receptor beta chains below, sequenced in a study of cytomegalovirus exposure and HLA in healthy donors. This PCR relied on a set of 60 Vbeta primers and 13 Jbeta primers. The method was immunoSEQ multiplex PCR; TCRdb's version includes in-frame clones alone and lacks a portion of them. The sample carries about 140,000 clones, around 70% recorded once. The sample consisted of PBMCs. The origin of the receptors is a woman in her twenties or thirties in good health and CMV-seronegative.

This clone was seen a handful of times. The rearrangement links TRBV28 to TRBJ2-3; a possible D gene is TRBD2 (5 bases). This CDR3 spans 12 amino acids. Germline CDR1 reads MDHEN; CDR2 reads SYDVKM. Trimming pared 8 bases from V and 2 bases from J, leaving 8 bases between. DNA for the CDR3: TGTGCCAGCCGGGATTCCACAGATACGCAGTATTTT. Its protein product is CASRDSTDTQYF.

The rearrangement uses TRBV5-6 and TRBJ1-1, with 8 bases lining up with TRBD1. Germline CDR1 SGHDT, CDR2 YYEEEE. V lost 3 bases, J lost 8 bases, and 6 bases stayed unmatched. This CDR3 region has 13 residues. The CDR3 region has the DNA TGTGCCAGCAGCTCAGGGGGCGGCGTGGAAGCTTTCTTT. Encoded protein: CASSSGGGVEAFF.

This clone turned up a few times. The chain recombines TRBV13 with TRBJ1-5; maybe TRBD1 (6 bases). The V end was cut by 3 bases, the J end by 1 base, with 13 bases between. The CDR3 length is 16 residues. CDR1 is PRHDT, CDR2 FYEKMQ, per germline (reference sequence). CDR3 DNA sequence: TGTGCCAGCAGCTTGAGCAGGGGCCACAGCAATCAGCCCCAGCATTTT. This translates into CASSLSRGHSNQPQHF.